This T cell receptor (beta chain) was recorded in a study of breast tumors, draining lymph nodes, adjacent tissues. Study findings and constraints: Tumors had less TCR diversity than lymph nodes, more than nontumor tissue. Data fit most tumor T cells coming from lymph node, expanding in tumor. Compared with basal-like, luminal-like tumors shared significantly more repertoire with nontumor tissue. That most tumor T cells come from lymph nodes remained unproven.

Samples came from axillary lymph nodes draining the breast cancer. TCRdb redid the calling of the multiplex PCR reads with MiXCR, one entry per CDR3 protein. The sample lists about 300,000 distinct CDR3 sequences, around 31% occurring once. Of note for this clonotype: Antigen specificity is unknown. At one end the junction does not follow the germline gene, possibly because of a read error.

The CDR3 runs to 15 residues. Germline loops: CDR1 LGHNA, CDR2 YNFKEQ. This TCR came from a female donor with breast cancer. Some clones in this sample may be carry-over from other donors' samples. Sequencing was performed on axillary lymph node tissue. The chain uses TRBV4-2 and TRBJ2-2, with D hard to call. The CDR3 DNA is TGTGCCTGCAGCTTGTTTGCCAGCCGAGCCGGGGAGCTGTTTTTT. It is translated as CACSLFASRAGELFF.